The TCR beta chain under discussion was sequenced for a study of T cell responses to AZD1222 COVID-19 vaccine. The study, taken as a whole, reports: Regions left unmutated in variants are reportedly the target of nearly half of spike-specific TCRs. Seropositivity was recorded at baseline in only a handful of AZD1222 recipients. Most donors were white British, females outnumbered males, and clonal diversity was possibly underestimated.

This clone was observed once. The antigen remains unidentified. At one boundary the junction diverges from the germline segment, which might be a read error. The CDR3 totals 14 residues. Germline CDR1 reads SGHDT; CDR2 reads YYEEEE. Generated by immunoSEQ multiplex PCR, the TCRdb table keeps only in-frame clones and is missing some. Of some 130,000 clones detected, roughly nine tenths appear once; the ten largest clones hold roughly 1.5%. Sequenced material: peripheral blood, taken on day 0 of AZD1222 vaccination. The chain is built from TRBV5-6 and TRBJ1-2; 7 bases agree with TRBD1. This clonotype was obtained from an adult in good health. In DNA, the CDR3 is TGTGCCAGCAGAACTGAACGTGGGACAGCGACGGGGAGCTTC. Translating it yields CASRTERGTATGSF.